This TCR beta chain emerged from a study of Siglec-9 on CD8 T cells in melanoma. TCRdb's copy holds only in-frame clones and misses some; the assay was immunoSEQ multiplex PCR. The table records 25,000 to 30,000 clones, more than 80% of them present only once. Germline CDR1 is LGHNT and CDR2 is FRNRAP. Deletions cut 6 bases from V and 3 bases from J, with 11 bases between. CDR3 size: 14 residues. Findings and caveats of the study: An effector memory CD8+ subset marked by Siglec-9 reportedly appeared to gather in melanoma.

Details on this clone: Its specificity is not known.

This TCR derives from a human donor in good health. J is TRBJ2-2 and V is TRBV12-5, with a tentative D call TRBD1 (6 bases). Sequenced input: Siglec-9- CD8+ T cells sorted from blood. The CDR3 is CASGPGQYTGELFF. The CDR3 coding sequence is TGTGCTAGTGGCCCCGGACAGTACACCGGGGAGCTGTTTTTT.